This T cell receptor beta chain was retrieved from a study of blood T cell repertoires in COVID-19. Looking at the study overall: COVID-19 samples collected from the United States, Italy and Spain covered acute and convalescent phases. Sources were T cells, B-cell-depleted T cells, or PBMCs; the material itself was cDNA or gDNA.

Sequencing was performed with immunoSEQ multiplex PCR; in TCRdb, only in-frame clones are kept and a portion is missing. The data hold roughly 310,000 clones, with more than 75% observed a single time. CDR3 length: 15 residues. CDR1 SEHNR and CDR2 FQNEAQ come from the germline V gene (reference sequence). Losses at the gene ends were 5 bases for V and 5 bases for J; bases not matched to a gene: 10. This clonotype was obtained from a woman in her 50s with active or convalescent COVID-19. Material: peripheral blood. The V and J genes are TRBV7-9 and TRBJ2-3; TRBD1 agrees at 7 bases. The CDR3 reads CASSVTGYSQDTQYF. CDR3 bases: TGTGCCAGCAGCGTGACAGGGTATTCACAAGATACGCAGTATTTT.